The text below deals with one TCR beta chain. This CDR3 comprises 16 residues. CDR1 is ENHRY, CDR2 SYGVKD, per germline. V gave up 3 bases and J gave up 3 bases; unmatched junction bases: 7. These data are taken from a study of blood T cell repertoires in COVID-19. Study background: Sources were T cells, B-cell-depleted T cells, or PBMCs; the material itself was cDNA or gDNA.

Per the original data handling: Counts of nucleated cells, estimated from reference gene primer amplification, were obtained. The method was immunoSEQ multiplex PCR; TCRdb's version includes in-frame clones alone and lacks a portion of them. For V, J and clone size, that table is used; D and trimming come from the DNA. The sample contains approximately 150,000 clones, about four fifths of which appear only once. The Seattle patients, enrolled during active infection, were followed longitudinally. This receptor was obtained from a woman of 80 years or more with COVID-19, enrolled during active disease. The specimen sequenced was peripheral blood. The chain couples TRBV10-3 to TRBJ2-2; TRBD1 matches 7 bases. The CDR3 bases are TGTGCCATCAGTGAAAGGGGGCGAAGTTACACCGGGGAGCTGTTTTTT. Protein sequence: CAISERGRSYTGELFF.